The rows below give T cell receptor beta chains drawn from one sample of a study of T cell repertoires in MIS-A myocarditis. Clones were sequenced by immunoSEQ multiplex PCR, and TCRdb holds only the in-frame ones, with some missing. The data hold roughly 12,000 clones, with about 83% observed a single time. Sample: right ventricle heart tissue obtained at autopsy. The receptors here all came from a young man with fulminant myocarditis from multisystem inflammatory syndrome in adults (MIS-A) after COVID-19. Each CDR3 is given with its conserved first and last residue. D genes are given only for firm matches. Size values are once, few and many counts, or a class for expanded clones, and some rows have none.

.	TRBV4-2	.	TRBJ2-7	TGTGCCAGCAGCCGAGAGAAGGGCTACGAGCAGTACTTC	CASSREKGYEQYF
.	TRBV19	.	TRBJ2-2	TGTGCCAGTAGTATCTGGGGACGGGGAGGCACCGGGGAGCTGTTTTTT	CASSIWGRGGTGELFF
.	TRBV12-3/TRBV12-4	.	TRBJ2-7	TGTGCCAGCAGTTTGTACAGGGACGAGCAGTACTTC	CASSLYRDEQYF
TRBD1	TRBV10-3	.	TRBJ2-2	TGTGCCATCAGTGATCCGGGACAGGGGTTCACCGGGGAGCTGTTTTTT	CAISDPGQGFTGELFF
.	TRBV15	.	TRBJ2-1	TGTGCCACCAGCAGAGACCGAAGGGCCCGGAGGAATGAGCAGTTCTTC	CATSRDRRARRNEQFF
TRBD1	TRBV19	.	TRBJ2-7	TGTGCCAGTAGACCTGGGGGGACAGGGGTCAGCGAGCAGTACTTC	CASRPGGTGVSEQYF
.	TRBV29-1	.	TRBJ1-5	TGCAGCGTTGAAATCCAAGGGGGCAATCAGCCCCAGCATTTT	CSVEIQGGNQPQHF
TRBD1	TRBV7-9	.	TRBJ1-1	TGTGCCAGCAGCTTAGGGACAGGGGCCTTGAACACTGAAGCTTTCTTT	CASSLGTGALNTEAFF
.	TRBV15	.	TRBJ2-5	TGTGCCACCAGCAGCGGGGCCCAAGAGACCCAGTACTTC	CATSSGAQETQYF
.	TRBV29-1	.	TRBJ2-3	TGCAGCGTTGAAATCGGCTCCACAGATACGCAGTATTTT	CSVEIGSTDTQYF
TRBD1	TRBV9	.	TRBJ1-2	TGTGCCAGCAGCGCCCGGGACAGGGGCCACTATGGCTACACCTTC	CASSARDRGHYGYTF
.	TRBV19	once	TRBJ1-6	TGTGCCAGTAGTCGGTCGGGGGGGTATTCACCCCTCCACTTT	CASSRSGGYSPLHF
.	TRBV25-1	few	TRBJ1-1	TGTGCCAGCAGAGGAGCTGGTGCTTTCTTT	CASRGAGAFF
.	TRBV12-3/TRBV12-4	.	TRBJ1-1	TGTGCCAGCAGTTTGAGGGGGAGCGCTGAAGCTTTCTTT	CASSLRGSAEAFF
.	TRBV7-8	.	TRBJ1-1	TGTGCCAGCAGCTTAAACGGACGGGTGAACACTGAAGCTTTCTTT	CASSLNGRVNTEAFF
.	TRBV25-1	.	TRBJ1-1	TGTGCCAGCAGTCAGGACAGTGGGCGGGGTACTGAAGCTTTCTTT	CASSQDSGRGTEAFF
TRBD2	TRBV9	.	TRBJ2-7	TGTGCCAGCAGCGGGCTAGCGGACGAGCAGTACTTC	CASSGLADEQYF
TRBD2	TRBV13	.	TRBJ2-3	TGTGCCAGCAGCTTAGGGACTAGCAAGACAGATACGCAGTATTTT	CASSLGTSKTDTQYF
.	TRBV25-1	.	TRBJ2-1	TGTGCCAGCAGTGGCGGCCTAGCAGGCTACAATGAGCAGTTCTTC	CASSGGLAGYNEQFF
.	TRBV5-4	.	TRBJ1-5	TGTGCCAGCAGCTTGGACACCAATCAGCCCCAGCATTTT	CASSLDTNQPQHF
.	TRBV12-5	.	TRBJ1-1	TGTGCTAGTGGCCCGGGGGGGGGCACTGAAGCTTTCTTT	CASGPGGGTEAFF
.	TRBV28	.	TRBJ1-5	TGTGCCAGCAGTCAACGACTGGGGTACAATCAGCCCCAGCATTTT	CASSQRLGYNQPQHF
.	TRBV13	.	TRBJ1-2	TGTGCCAGCAGCTCCCGCTTAGCCCCCTTACATGGCTACACCTTC	CASSSRLAPLHGYTF
.	TRBV19	.	TRBJ1-4	TGTGCCAGTAGTGGGCCTCGGGAGGAAAAACTGTTTTTT	CASSGPREEKLFF
.	TRBV2	.	TRBJ1-1	TGTGCCAGCAGTCCGGCAAACACTGAAGCTTTCTTT	CASSPANTEAFF
.	TRBV29-1	few	TRBJ2-7	TGCAGCGTTGAAGATGGGGGACCAAGCGAGCAGTACTTC	CSVEDGGPSEQYF
.	TRBV3-1/TRBV3-2	once	TRBJ1-2	TGTGCCAGCAGCCAAAGAGCAGGGGACTATGGCTACACCTTC	CASSQRAGDYGYTF
TRBD2	TRBV27	.	TRBJ2-5	TGTGCCAGCAGTTATAGCGGGAGTTGGGAAGAGACCCAGTACTTC	CASSYSGSWEETQYF
.	TRBV30	.	TRBJ1-2	TGTGCCTGGAGTATGGCGGGAGGGGGCTATGGCTACACCTTC	CAWSMAGGGYGYTF
.	TRBV28	.	TRBJ2-1	TGTGCCGCGGGAAACAGGGTTAGCAATGAGCAGTTCTTC	CAAGNRVSNEQFF
.	TRBV27	.	TRBJ2-2	TGTGCCAGCAGCCAACTCACCGGGGAGCTGTTTTTT	CASSQLTGELFF
.	TRBV19	.	TRBJ2-2	TGTGCCAGTAGTATCCCCCCCGGGGAGCTGTTTTTT	CASSIPPGELFF
.	TRBV27	.	TRBJ2-7	TGTGCCAGCAGCCACAGGTTTTCAGCGGGCTACGAGCAGTACTTC	CASSHRFSAGYEQYF
TRBD1	TRBV15	.	TRBJ1-3	TGTGCCACCAGCAGAGCGACAGGGGTGGTAGCGGACACCATATATTTT	CATSRATGVVADTIYF
.	TRBV10-3	few	TRBJ2-7	TGTGCCATCAGTGACCGGGCCGGGAGCTCCTACGAGCAGTACTTC	CAISDRAGSSYEQYF
.	TRBV19	medium-sized	TRBJ2-7	TGTGCCAGTAGTCCCTGGGGCAGGGACTCCTACGAGCAGTACTTC	CASSPWGRDSYEQYF
TRBD2	TRBV28	once	TRBJ2-1	TGTGCCAGCCTAGCGGGAGTCAATGAGCAGTTCTTC	CASLAGVNEQFF
.	TRBV11-2	.	TRBJ1-5	TGTGCCAGCAGCTTCGGTCTGGGAGATCAGCCCCAGCATTTT	CASSFGLGDQPQHF
.	TRBV11-2	.	TRBJ1-3	TGTGCCAGCAGCACTGGACCTACCGGAACCATATATTTT	CASSTGPTGTIYF
.	TRBV2	.	TRBJ1-4	TGTGCCAGCAGTGAAGCGCGATGGGGCGCTTCGGGCGAAAAACTGTTTTTT	CASSEARWGASGEKLFF
.	TRBV5-1	once	TRBJ2-3	TGCGCCAGCAGCTTGAGTCAGCCCACAGATACGCAGTATTTT	CASSLSQPTDTQYF
.	TRBV19	.	TRBJ1-2	TGTGCCAGTGAAGGGTCGGACTATGGCTACACCTTC	CASEGSDYGYTF
.	TRBV5-4	.	TRBJ2-3	TGTGCCAGCAGCTTGGCCTTAGCAATCACAGATACGCAGTATTTT	CASSLALAITDTQYF
TRBD1	TRBV28	.	TRBJ1-1	TGTGCCAGCAGACAGGGGGACACTGAAGCTTTCTTT	CASRQGDTEAFF
.	TRBV9	.	TRBJ1-2	TGTGCCAGCAGCGTCGGGGGACGGACCTATGGCTACACCTTC	CASSVGGRTYGYTF
.	TRBV3-1/TRBV3-2	few	TRBJ1-6	TGTGCCAGCAGCCAAGGGGGGGCCCTCCACTTT	CASSQGGALHF
.	TRBV4-2	.	TRBJ1-2	TGTGCCAGCAGCCAAGATCTGGGGGTTTACTATGGCTACATCTTC	CASSQDLGVYYGYIF
.	TRBV11-2	once	TRBJ2-7	TGTGCCAGCAGCTTAACCATTCGCTCCTACGAGCAGTACTTC	CASSLTIRSYEQYF
TRBD1	TRBV28	.	TRBJ2-2	TGTGCCAGCAGTCACCTCAGGGGGTACACCGGGGAGCTGTTTTTT	CASSHLRGYTGELFF
.	TRBV11-2	.	TRBJ2-5	TGTGCCAGCAGCTTTAACAGTCGCTCGAGGGAGACCCAGTACTTC	CASSFNSRSRETQYF
.	TRBV27	.	TRBJ2-3	TGTGCCAGCACCGTCGGAAGAGGGTTTGGTACGCAGTATTTT	CASTVGRGFGTQYF
.	TRBV6-1	.	TRBJ1-5	TGTGCCAGCAGTGAAAATAGCCCCCATCAGCCCCAGCATTTT	CASSENSPHQPQHF
TRBD1	TRBV10-1	.	TRBJ2-1	TGCGCCAGTCCCCTCAGGGGGCCGGGGAGAGACAATGAGCAGTTCTTC	CASPLRGPGRDNEQFF
.	TRBV2	.	TRBJ1-5	TGTGCCAGCAGTGTGGTGTGGGACCAGCCCCAGCATTTT	CASSVVWDQPQHF
TRBD1	TRBV13	once	TRBJ1-3	TGTGCTAGCAGCTTGAACAGGGGACCCCACTCTGGAAACACCATATATTTT	CASSLNRGPHSGNTIYF
.	TRBV5-1	.	TRBJ1-6	TGCGCCAGCAGCTTGCAGGTTCCCCCGGGGAATTCACCCCTCCACTTT	CASSLQVPPGNSPLHF
.	TRBV19	.	TRBJ1-5	TGTGCCAGTAGTATTTTGATCTATCAGCCCCAGCATTTT	CASSILIYQPQHF
TRBD2	TRBV28	.	TRBJ2-2	TGTGCCAGCAGTCGAGGGCAGCGGGAAGGGAGTACCGGGGAGCTGTTTTTT	CASSRGQREGSTGELFF